This entry lists 4 T cell receptor beta chains sequenced from one sample in a study of shared clonotypes between healthy human individuals (dated by TCRdb to 2019 to 2021). The library was built by means of the immunoSEQ multiplex PCR assay. The source is immuneACCESS, and TCRdb retained only in-frame sequences with V and J called. Part of the clones is not carried over; for the studies checked, unresolved V genes explain less than half of this, and the remainder is unexplained. The sample table shows some 2,100,000 clones, and approximately 94% are seen once. Roughly 0.13% of the sample belongs to the ten largest clones. The material sequenced was naive CD4+ T cells sorted from blood. The sample's cell subset or site, from its label and the paper: CD45RA+ positively selected. These receptor sequences come from a man aged 18 to 35 in good health.

This chain connects TRBV7-9 to TRBJ2-7; 9 bases line up with TRBD1. The CDR3 length is 14 residues. CDR1 is SEHNR and CDR2 is FQNEAQ in the germline V gene (reference sequence). Losses at the gene ends were 5 bases for V and 6 bases for J; bases not matched to a gene: 8. CDR3 sequence: CASSPGTGWAEQYF. The DNA for the CDR3 is TGTGCCAGCAGCCCCGGGACAGGGTGGGCCGAGCAGTACTTC.

The CDR3 DNA reads as TGTGCCAGCAACCCTCTGGTCGGCTCACCCCTCCACTTT. Translated: CASNPLVGSPLHF. This chain links TRBV28 with TRBJ1-6; D call uncertain. Per the germline V gene, CDR1 is MDHEN and CDR2 is SYDVKM. The CDR3 extends over 13 amino acids. V shed 7 bases and J shed 10 bases, with 14 bases lying between them.

This clone appeared a single time. The chain joins TRBV25-1 to TRBJ1-2; 8 bases are shared with TRBD1. The CDR3 extends over 14 amino acids. Germline V gives CDR1 MGHDK, CDR2 SYGVNS. V lost 0 bases and J lost 7; bases outside the gene matches: 4. As DNA, the CDR3 is TGTGCCAGCAGTGAATACCAGGGGGCGGGTGGCTACACCTTC. Translated: CASSEYQGAGGYTF.

The V gene is TRBV7-9, the J gene TRBJ2-7, with D hard to call. Germline V gene sequence: CDR1 SEHNR, CDR2 FQNEAQ (reference sequence). The CDR3 loop spans 13 amino acids. The V end was cut by 1 base, the J end by 9 bases, with 13 bases between. CDR3 DNA sequence: TGTGCCAGCAGCTTAGAATCGGCCGGCGGGCAGTACTTC. As protein: CASSLESAGGQYF.